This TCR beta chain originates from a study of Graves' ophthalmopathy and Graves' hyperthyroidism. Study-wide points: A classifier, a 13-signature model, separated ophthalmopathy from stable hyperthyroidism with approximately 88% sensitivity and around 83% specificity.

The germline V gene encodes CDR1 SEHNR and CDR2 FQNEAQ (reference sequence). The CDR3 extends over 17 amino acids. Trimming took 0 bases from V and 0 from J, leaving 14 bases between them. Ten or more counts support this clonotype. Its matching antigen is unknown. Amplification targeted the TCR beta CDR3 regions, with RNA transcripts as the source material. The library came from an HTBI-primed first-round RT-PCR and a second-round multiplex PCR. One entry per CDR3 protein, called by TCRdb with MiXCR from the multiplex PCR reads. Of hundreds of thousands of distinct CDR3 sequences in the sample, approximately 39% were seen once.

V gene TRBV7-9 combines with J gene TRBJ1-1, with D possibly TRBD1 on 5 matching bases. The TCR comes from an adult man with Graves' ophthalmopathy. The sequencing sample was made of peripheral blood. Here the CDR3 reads CASSLAPVTAMNTEAFF. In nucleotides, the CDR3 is TGTGCCAGCAGCTTAGCGCCAGTGACAGCGATGAACACTGAAGCTTTCTTT.